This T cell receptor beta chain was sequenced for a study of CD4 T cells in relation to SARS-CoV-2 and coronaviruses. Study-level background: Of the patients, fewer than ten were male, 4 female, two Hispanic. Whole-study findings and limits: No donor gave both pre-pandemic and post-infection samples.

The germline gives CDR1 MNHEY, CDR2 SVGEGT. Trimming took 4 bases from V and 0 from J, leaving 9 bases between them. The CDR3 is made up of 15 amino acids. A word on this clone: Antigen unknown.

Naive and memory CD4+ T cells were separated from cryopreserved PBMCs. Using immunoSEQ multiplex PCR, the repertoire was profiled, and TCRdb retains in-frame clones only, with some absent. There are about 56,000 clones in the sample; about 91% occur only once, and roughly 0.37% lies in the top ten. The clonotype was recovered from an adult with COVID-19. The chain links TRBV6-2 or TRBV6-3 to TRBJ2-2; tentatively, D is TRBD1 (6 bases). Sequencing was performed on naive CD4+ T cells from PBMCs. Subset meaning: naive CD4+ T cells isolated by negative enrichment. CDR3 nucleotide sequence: TGTGCCAGCAGTTGGACAGCGGCGAACACCGGGGAGCTGTTTTTT. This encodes CASSWTAANTGELFF.